This TCR beta chain derives from a study of blood T cell repertoires in COVID-19. This table comes from immunoSEQ multiplex PCR, and its TCRdb copy is limited to in-frame clones, with some not included. This table has about 130,000 clones, around nine tenths appearing once. CDR1 is LGHDT, CDR2 YNNKEL, per germline (reference sequence). CDR3 length equals 16 residues. The trim removed 1 base at V and 4 bases at J, leaving 7 bases unmatched. The rearrangement joins TRBV3-1 (or the pseudogene TRBV3-2) to TRBJ2-5; 9 nucleotides line up with TRBD1. What was sequenced was peripheral blood. The clonotype comes from a woman older than 75 with acute or convalescent COVID-19. CDR3 region: CASSQGGTGPTETQYF. The CDR3 DNA reads TGTGCCAGCAGCCAAGGGGGGACAGGGCCCACAGAGACCCAGTACTTC.